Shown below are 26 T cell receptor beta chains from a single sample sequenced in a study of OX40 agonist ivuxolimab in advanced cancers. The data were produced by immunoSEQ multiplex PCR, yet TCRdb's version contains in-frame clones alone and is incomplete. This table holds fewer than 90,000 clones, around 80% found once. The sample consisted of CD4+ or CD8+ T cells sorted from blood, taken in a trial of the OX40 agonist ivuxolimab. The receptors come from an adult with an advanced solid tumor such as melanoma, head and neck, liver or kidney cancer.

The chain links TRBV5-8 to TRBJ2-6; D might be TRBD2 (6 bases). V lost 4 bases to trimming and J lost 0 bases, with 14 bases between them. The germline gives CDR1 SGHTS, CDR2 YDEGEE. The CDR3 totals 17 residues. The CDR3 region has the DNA TGTGCCAGCAGCCTGTGGAGGGGTAGCTCTGGGGCCAACGTCCTGACTTTC. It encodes CASSLWRGSSGANVLTF.

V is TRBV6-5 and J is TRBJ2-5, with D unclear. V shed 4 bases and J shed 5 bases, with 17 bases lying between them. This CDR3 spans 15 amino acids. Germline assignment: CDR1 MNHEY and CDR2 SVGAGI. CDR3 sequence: CASSSSGLNVETQYF. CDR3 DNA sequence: TGTGCCAGCAGTTCCTCGGGCCTAAACGTGGAGACCCAGTACTTC.

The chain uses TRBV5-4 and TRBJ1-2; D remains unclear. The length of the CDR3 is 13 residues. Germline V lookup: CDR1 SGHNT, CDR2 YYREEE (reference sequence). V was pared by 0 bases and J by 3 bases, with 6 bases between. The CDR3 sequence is CASSLVADYGYTF. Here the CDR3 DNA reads TGTGCCAGCAGCTTGGTAGCGGACTATGGCTACACCTTC.

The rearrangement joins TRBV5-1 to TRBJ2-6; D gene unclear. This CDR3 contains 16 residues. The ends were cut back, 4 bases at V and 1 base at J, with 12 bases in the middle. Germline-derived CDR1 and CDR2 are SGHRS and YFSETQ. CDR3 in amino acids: CASSGTAVSGANVLTF. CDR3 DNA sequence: TGCGCCAGCAGCGGAACAGCTGTTTCTGGGGCCAACGTCCTGACTTTC.

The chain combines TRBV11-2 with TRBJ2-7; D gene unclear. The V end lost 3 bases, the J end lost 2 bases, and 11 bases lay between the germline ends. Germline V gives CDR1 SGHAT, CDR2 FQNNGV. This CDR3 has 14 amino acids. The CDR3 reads CASSFLTRPYEQYF. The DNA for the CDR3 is TGTGCCAGCAGCTTTTTAACAAGACCCTACGAGCAGTACTTC. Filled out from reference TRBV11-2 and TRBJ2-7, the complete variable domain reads EAGVAQSPRYKIIEKRQSVAFWCNPISGHATLYWYQQILGQGPKLLIQFQNNGVVDDSQLPKDRFSAERLKGVDSTLKIQPAKLEDSAVYLCASSFLTRPYEQYFGPGTRLTVT.

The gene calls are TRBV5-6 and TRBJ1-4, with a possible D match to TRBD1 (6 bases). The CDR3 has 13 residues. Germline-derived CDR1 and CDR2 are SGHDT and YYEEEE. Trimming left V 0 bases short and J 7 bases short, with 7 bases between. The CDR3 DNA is TGTGCCAGCAGCTTGGACAGGGCTGAAAAACTGTTTTTT. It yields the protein CASSLDRAEKLFF.

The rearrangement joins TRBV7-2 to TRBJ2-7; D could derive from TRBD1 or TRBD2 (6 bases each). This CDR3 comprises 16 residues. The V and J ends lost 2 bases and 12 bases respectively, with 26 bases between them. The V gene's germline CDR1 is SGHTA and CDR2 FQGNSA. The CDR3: CASSLRSTGRDGSTYF. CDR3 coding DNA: TGTGCCAGCAGCTTACGTTCAACAGGGCGGGACGGGAGCACGTACTTC.

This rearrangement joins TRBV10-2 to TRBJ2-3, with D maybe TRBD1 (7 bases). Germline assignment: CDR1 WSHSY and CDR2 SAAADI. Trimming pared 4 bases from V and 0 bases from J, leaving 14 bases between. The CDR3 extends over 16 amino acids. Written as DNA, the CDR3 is TGCGCCAGCAGTGCTGGAGGGACAGCTAGCACAGATACGCAGTATTTT. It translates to CASSAGGTASTDTQYF.

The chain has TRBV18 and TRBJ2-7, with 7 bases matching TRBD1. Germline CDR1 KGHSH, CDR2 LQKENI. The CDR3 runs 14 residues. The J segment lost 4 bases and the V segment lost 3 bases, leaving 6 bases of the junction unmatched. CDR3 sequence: CASSPRTGDYEQYF. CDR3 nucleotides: TGTGCCAGCTCACCCAGGACAGGTGATTACGAGCAGTACTTC.

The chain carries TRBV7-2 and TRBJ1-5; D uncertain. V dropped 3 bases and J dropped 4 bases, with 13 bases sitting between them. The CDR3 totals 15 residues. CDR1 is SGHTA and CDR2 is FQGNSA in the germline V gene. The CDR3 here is CASSFIHQANQPQHF. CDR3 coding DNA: TGTGCCAGCAGCTTTATCCACCAGGCTAATCAGCCCCAGCATTTT. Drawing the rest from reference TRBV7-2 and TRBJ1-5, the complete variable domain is GAGVSQSPSNKVTEKGKDVELRCDPISGHTALYWYRQSLGQGLEFLIYFQGNSAPDKSGLPSDRFSAERTGGSVSTLTIQRTQQEDSAVYLCASSFIHQANQPQHFGDGTRLSIL.

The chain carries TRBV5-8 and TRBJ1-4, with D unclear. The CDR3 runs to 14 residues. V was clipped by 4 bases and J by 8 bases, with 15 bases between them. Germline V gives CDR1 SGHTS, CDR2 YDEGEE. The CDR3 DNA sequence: TGTGCCAGCAGCCGGGCCCTGGCCGAAGAAAAACTGTTTTTT. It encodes CASSRALAEEKLFF.

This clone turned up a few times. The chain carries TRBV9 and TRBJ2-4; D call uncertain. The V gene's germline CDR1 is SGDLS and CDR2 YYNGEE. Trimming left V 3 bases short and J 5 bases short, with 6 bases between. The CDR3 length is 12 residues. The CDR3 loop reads CASSGPENIQYF. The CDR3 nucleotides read TGTGCCAGCAGCGGGCCTGAAAACATTCAGTACTTC.

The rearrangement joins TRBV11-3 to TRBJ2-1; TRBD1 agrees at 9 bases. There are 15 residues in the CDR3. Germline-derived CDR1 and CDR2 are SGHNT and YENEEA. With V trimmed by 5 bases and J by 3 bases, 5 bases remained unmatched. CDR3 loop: CASSRGTGLYNEQFF. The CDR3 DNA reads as TGTGCCAGCAGCCGCGGGACAGGGCTCTACAATGAGCAGTTCTTC.

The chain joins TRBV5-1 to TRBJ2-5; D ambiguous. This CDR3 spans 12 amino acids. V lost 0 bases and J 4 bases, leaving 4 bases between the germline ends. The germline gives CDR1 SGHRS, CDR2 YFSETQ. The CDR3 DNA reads TGCGCCAGCAGCTTGGCAACAGAGACCCAGTACTTC. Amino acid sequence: CASSLATETQYF.

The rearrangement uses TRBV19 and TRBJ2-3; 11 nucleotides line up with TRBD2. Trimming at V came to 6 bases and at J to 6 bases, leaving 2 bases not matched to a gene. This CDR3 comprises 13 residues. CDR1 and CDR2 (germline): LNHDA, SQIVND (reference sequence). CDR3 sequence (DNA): TGTGCCAGTAGACTAGCGGGGGCGGATACGCAGTATTTT. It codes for CASRLAGADTQYF.

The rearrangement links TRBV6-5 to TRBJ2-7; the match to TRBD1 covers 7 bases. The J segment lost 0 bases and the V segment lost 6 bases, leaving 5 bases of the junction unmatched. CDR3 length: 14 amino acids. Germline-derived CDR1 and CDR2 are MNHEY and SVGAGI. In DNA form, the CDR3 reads TGTGCCAGCAGAACAGGGGTCGGCTCCTACGAGCAGTACTTC. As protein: CASRTGVGSYEQYF.

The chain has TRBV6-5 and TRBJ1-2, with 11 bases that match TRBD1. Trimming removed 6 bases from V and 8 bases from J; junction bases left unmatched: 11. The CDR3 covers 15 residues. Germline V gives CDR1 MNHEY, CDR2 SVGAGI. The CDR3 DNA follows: TGTGCCAGCAGAACACCGGGACAGGGGGGAGAGGGCTACACCTTC. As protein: CASRTPGQGGEGYTF.

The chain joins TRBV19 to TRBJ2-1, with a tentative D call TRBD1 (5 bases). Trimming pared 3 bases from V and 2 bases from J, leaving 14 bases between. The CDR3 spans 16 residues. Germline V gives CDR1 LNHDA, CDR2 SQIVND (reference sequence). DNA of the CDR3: TGTGCCAGTAGTATGGCCGCAGGGTATCCCTACAATGAGCAGTTCTTC. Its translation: CASSMAAGYPYNEQFF.

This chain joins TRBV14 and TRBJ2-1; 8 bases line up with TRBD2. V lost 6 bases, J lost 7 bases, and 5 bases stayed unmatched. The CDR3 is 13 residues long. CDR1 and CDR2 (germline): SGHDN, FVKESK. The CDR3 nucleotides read TGTGCCAGCAGGCGGGGGGCGAGTAATGAGCAGTTCTTC. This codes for CASRRGASNEQFF.

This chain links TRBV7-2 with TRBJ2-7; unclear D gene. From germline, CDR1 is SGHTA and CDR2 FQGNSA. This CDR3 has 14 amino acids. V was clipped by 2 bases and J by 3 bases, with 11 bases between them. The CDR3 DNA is TGTGCCAGCAGCTTACGGCCGGATGTCTACGAGCAGTACTTC. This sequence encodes CASSLRPDVYEQYF. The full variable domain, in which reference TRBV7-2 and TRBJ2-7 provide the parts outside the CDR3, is GAGVSQSPSNKVTEKGKDVELRCDPISGHTALYWYRQSLGQGLEFLIYFQGNSAPDKSGLPSDRFSAERTGGSVSTLTIQRTQQEDSAVYLCASSLRPDVYEQYFGPGTRLTVT.

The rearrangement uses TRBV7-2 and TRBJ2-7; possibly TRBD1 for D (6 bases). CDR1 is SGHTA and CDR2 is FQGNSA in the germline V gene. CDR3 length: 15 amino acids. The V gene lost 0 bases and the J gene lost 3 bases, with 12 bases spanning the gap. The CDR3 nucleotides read TGTGCCAGCAGCTTAGCACGGACAGCTAACTACGAGCAGTACTTC. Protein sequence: CASSLARTANYEQYF.

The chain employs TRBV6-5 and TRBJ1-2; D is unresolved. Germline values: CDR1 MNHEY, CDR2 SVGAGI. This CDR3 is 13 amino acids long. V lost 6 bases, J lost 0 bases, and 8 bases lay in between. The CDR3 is CASRSTANYGYTF. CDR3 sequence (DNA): TGTGCCAGCAGGTCAACAGCTAACTATGGCTACACCTTC.

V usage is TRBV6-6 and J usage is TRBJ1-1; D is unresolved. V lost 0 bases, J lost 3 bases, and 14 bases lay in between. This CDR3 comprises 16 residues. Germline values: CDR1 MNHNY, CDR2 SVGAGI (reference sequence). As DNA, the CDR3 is TGTGCCAGCAGTTACTCGTCAAACCTCAGAGACACTGAAGCTTTCTTT. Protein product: CASSYSSNLRDTEAFF.

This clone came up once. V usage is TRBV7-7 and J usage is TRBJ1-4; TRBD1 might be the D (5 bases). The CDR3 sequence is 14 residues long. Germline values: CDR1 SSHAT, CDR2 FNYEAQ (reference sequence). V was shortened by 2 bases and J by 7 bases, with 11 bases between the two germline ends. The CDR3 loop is CASSLSGGGEKLFF. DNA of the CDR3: TGTGCCAGCAGCTTATCGGGGGGAGGTGAAAAACTGTTTTTT.

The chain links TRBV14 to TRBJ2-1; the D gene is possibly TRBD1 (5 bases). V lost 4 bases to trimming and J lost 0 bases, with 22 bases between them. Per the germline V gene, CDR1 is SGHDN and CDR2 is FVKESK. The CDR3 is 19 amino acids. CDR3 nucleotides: TGTGCCAGCAGCCTCAGCAAGGGGCTTGGGTTGAGCTCCTACAATGAGCAGTTCTTC. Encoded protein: CASSLSKGLGLSSYNEQFF.

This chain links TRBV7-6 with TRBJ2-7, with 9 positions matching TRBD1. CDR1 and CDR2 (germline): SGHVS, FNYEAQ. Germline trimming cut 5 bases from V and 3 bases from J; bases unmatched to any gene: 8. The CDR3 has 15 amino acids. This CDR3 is CASSADRGIFYEQYF. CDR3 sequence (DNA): TGTGCCAGCAGCGCGGACAGGGGTATTTTCTACGAGCAGTACTTC.